The T cell receptor (beta chain) described here comes from a study of blood T cell repertoires in COVID-19. Overall study context: T cells, B-cell-depleted T cells, or PBMCs provided the cDNA or gDNA that served as material.

Repertoires were generated with immunoSEQ multiplex PCR, while TCRdb's copy carries only in-frame clones and drops some. Here the sample spans a few hundred thousand clones, 65% to 90% being singletons. Trimming cost V 4 bases and J 5 bases, with 15 bases left between them. CDR1 MGHDK and CDR2 SYGVNS come from the germline V gene. The CDR3 length is 16 residues. The sequenced sample was PBMCs or T cells enriched from blood (not recorded which). This clonotype originated in a woman under 40 who had been exposed to COVID-19. V gene TRBV25-1 combines with J gene TRBJ1-6; D might be TRBD1 (6 bases). CDR3 DNA: TGTGCCAGCAGTGGGGAAGGGACAACTAATAATTCACCCCTCCACTTT. Its protein is CASSGEGTTNNSPLHF.